The 12 T cell receptor beta chains in this list originate from one sample, sequenced in a study of T cell responses to AZD1222 COVID-19 vaccine. Produced via immunoSEQ multiplex PCR; TCRdb's table is partial and in-frame only. The sample records fewer than 250,000 clones, around 92% being singletons. Source: peripheral blood, taken on day 0 of AZD1222 vaccination. Receptor source: an adult in good health.

The chain couples TRBV6-5 to TRBJ1-2; 8 nucleotides line up with TRBD1. Germline trimming cut 5 bases from V and 8 bases from J; bases unmatched to any gene: 7. The germline CDR1 and CDR2 sequences are MNHEY and SVGAGI. This CDR3 contains 13 residues. In DNA form, the CDR3 reads TGTGCCAGCAGTCAGGGGACAGGTTGGGGCTACACCTTC. Translation: CASSQGTGWGYTF.

The V gene is TRBV2, the J gene TRBJ1-5, with D possibly TRBD1 on 6 matching bases. CDR1 is SNHLY and CDR2 is FYNNEI in the germline V gene. Trimming cost V 9 bases and J 0 bases, with 15 bases left between them. This CDR3 contains 15 residues. The CDR3 here is CASSQQGNSNQPQHF. DNA of the CDR3: TGTGCCAGTAGCCAACAGGGTAATAGCAATCAGCCCCAGCATTTT. Filled out from reference TRBV2 and TRBJ1-5, the complete variable domain reads EPEVTQTPSHQVTQMGQEVILRCVPISNHLYFYWYRQILGQKVEFLVSFYNNEISEKSEIFDDQFSVERPDGSNFTLKIRSTKLEDSAMYFCASSQQGNSNQPQHFGDGTRLSIL.

The genes are TRBV27 and TRBJ2-5, with 13 nucleotides matching TRBD2. The CDR3 spans 19 residues. The V gene end was trimmed by 0 bases and the J gene end by 3 bases; junction bases not matched to a gene: 10. Per the germline V gene, CDR1 is MNHEY and CDR2 is SMNVEV (reference sequence). CDR3 nucleotide sequence: TGTGCCAGCAGTTTATCGACACGACTAGCGGGGGGCGCCGAAGAGACCCAGTACTTC. It encodes CASSLSTRLAGGAEETQYF.

The rearrangement links TRBV5-1 to TRBJ2-7, with D perhaps TRBD1 (6 bases). Trimming removed 0 bases from V and 3 bases from J, with 13 bases in between. Germline V gives CDR1 SGHRS, CDR2 YFSETQ. This CDR3 comprises 15 residues. DNA of the CDR3: TGCGCCAGCAGCTTGGGTACAGGGACCTACTACGAGCAGTACTTC. Protein: CASSLGTGTYYEQYF.

This clone appeared once. The V gene is TRBV3-1 (or the pseudogene TRBV3-2), the J gene TRBJ1-1; weak D call: TRBD1 (5 bases). The CDR3 has 14 amino acids. The V gene lost 2 bases and the J gene lost 2 bases, with 9 bases spanning the gap. Germline assignment: CDR1 LGHDT and CDR2 YNNKEL (reference sequence). The CDR3 DNA reads TGTGCCAGCAGCCAAAGAGGGGTCAACACTGAAGCTTTCTTT. Amino acid sequence: CASSQRGVNTEAFF.

The chain links TRBV28 to TRBJ2-7, with no clear D. The V gene's germline CDR1 is MDHEN and CDR2 SYDVKM. Trimming stripped 5 bases from V and 3 bases from J, with 17 bases between. The CDR3 is made up of 15 amino acids. Here the CDR3 DNA reads TGTGCCAGCAGTCTCCGGACGGGTCCTTACTACGAGCAGTACTTC. It codes for CASSLRTGPYYEQYF.

The gene calls are TRBV28 and TRBJ2-7; D possibly corresponds to TRBD1 (5 bases). Germline-derived CDR1 and CDR2 are MDHEN and SYDVKM. V was cut by 8 bases and J by 3 bases, with 14 bases left in between. The length of the CDR3 is 13 residues. CDR3 DNA: TGTGCCAGCCTCTCAACGACAGTCTACGAGCAGTACTTC. Translated: CASLSTTVYEQYF.

This clone was picked up one time. The rearrangement uses TRBV6-6 and TRBJ1-4; D not certain. The germline V gene encodes CDR1 MNHNY and CDR2 SVGAGI (reference sequence). CDR3 length equals 15 residues. The V end was cut by 3 bases, the J end by 0 bases, with 8 bases between. This chain's CDR3 is CASSYGPATNEKLFF. The CDR3 DNA reads TGTGCCAGCAGTTATGGCCCTGCAACTAATGAAAAACTGTTTTTT.

This clone was recorded only once. V is TRBV7-9 and J is TRBJ2-7; 10 bases align to TRBD1. The germline gives CDR1 SEHNR, CDR2 FQNEAQ (reference sequence). Trimming cost V 5 bases and J 5 bases; bases outside gene matches: 6. CDR3 size: 14 residues. As DNA, the CDR3 is TGTGCCAGCAGCCCGTGGGACAGGGGCAACGAGCAGTACTTC. It is translated as CASSPWDRGNEQYF.

The chain employs TRBV12-1 and TRBJ1-5. TRBV12-1 is a pseudogene segment. This CDR3 has 15 residues. CDR3 in DNA: TGTGCCAGCAGCTGGGACTCGAGGGTTGGTCAGCCCCAGCATTTT. This gives the protein CASSWDSRVGQPQHF.

The V call is TRBV6-5, the J call TRBJ1-5, with a tentative D call TRBD1 (5 bases). The CDR3 length is 14 residues. Germline CDR1 MNHEY, CDR2 SVGAGI. The germline V and J ends were trimmed by 4 bases and 7 bases, with 14 bases remaining between them. In DNA, the CDR3 is TGTGCCAGCAGTTTGGGACCGCGGGGCCAGCCCCAGCATTTT. This sequence encodes CASSLGPRGQPQHF.

V and J are TRBV6-1 and TRBJ1-2, with D possibly TRBD1 on 5 matching bases. Between the trimmed V and J ends, which lost 4 bases and 2 bases, there was a span of 17 bases. CDR1 and CDR2 from the germline V gene are MNHNS and SASEGT. The CDR3 is made up of 16 amino acids. DNA of the CDR3: TGTGCCAGCAGTGTCCTCCCGGGACGCTACAACTATGGCTACACCTTC. As protein: CASSVLPGRYNYGYTF.